What follows describes a single T cell receptor beta chain. The target antigen is unknown. The healthy adult donors were HIV-negative and reported no recent acute infections or vaccinations. Donors were Caucasian adults residing in Nashville, Tennessee, USA. The record originates from a study of shared clonotypes between healthy human individuals. Turning to the study itself: Each donor's CD8 memory used one plate, CD8 naive two, each CD4 subset three. Overall study findings and caveats: Memory subsets generally showed smaller estimated richness than naive subsets did.

Trimming cost V 2 bases and J 6 bases, with 7 bases left between them. The CDR3 is 13 amino acids. CDR1 SEHNR and CDR2 FQNEAQ come from the germline V gene (reference sequence). Profiling relied on immunoSEQ multiplex PCR, and the TCRdb table lists in-frame clones only, not all of them. The table shows about 320,000 clones, with around 90% occurring only once. The receptor was isolated from a man between 18 and 35 years old in good health. The chain recombines TRBV7-9 with TRBJ2-2, with D hard to call. Sequencing was performed on memory CD8+ T cells sorted from blood. Noted subset: CD45RO+ cells pooled with CCR7-negative TemRA cells. The CDR3 region has the DNA TGTGCCAGCAGCTTATCCCTCTCCGGGGAGCTGTTTTTT. Translated, it gives CASSLSLSGELFF. Based on the CDR3 plus reference TRBV7-9 and TRBJ2-2, the full variable domain is DTGVSQNPRHKITKRGQNVTFRCDPISEHNRLYWYRQTLGQGPEFLTYFQNEAQLEKSRLLSDRFSAERPKGSFSTLEIQRTEQGDSAMYLCASSLSLSGELFFGEGSRLTVL.